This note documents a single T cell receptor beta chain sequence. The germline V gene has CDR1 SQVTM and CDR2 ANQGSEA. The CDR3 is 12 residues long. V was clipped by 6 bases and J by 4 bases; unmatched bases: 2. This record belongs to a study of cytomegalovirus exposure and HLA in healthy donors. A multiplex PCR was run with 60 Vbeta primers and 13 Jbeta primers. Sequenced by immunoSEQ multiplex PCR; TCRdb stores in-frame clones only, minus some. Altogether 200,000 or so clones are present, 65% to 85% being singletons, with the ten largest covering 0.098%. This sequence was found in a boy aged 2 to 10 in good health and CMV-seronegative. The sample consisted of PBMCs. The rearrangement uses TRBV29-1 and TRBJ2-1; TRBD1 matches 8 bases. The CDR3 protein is CSVGQGYNEQFF. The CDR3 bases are TGCAGCGTCGGACAGGGATACAATGAGCAGTTCTTC.